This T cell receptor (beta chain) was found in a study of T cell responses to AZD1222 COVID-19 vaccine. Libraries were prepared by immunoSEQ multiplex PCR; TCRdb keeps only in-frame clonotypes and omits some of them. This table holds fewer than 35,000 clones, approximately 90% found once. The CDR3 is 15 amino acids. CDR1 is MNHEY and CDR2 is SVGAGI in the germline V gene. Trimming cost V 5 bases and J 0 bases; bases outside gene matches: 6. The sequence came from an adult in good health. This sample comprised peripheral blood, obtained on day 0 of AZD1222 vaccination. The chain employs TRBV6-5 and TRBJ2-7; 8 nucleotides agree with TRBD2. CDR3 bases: TGTGCCAGCAGTAAACTAGCGGTGAGCTCCTACGAGCAGTACTTC. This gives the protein CASSKLAVSSYEQYF.